One sample yielded the 20 T cell receptor beta chains listed below, sequenced in a study of identifying expanded T cells in peripheral blood. This table comes from immunoSEQ multiplex PCR, and its TCRdb copy is limited to in-frame clones, with some not included. The table includes tens of thousands of clones, more than 70% detected once. Sequenced: blood. The receptors here all came from a person aged 18 to 69 in good health.

V usage is TRBV5-3 and J usage is TRBJ2-7; tentatively, D is TRBD1 or TRBD2 (5 bases each). TRBV5-3 is an ORF, with its function uncertain. The CDR3 contains 15 residues. V was trimmed by 8 bases and J by 1 base, leaving 19 bases between them. CDR3 DNA sequence: TGTGCCAGCAGCCAAGATAGGGGCGGGTCCTACGAGCAGTACTTC. This gives the protein CASSQDRGGSYEQYF.

This clone turned up a few times. The chain employs TRBV7-9 and TRBJ1-4; 10 bases fit TRBD1. This CDR3 spans 16 amino acids. V gave up 2 bases and J gave up 3 bases; unmatched junction bases: 3. Germline V gene sequence: CDR1 SEHNR, CDR2 FQNEAQ (reference sequence). The CDR3 spells CASSLRQGAANEKLFF. The CDR3 coding sequence is TGTGCCAGCAGCTTAAGACAGGGGGCTGCTAATGAAAAACTGTTTTTT.

The rearrangement uses TRBV7-2 and TRBJ2-5; 9 bases are a match to TRBD1. The length of the CDR3 is 15 residues. Looked up from germline, CDR1 is SGHTA and CDR2 is FQGNSA. Losses at the gene ends were 4 bases for V and 4 bases for J; bases not matched to a gene: 7. CDR3 in amino acids: CASSSQGAVGETQYF. The CDR3 DNA sequence: TGTGCCAGCAGCTCACAGGGGGCAGTTGGAGAGACCCAGTACTTC.

This clone was seen once. The chain recombines TRBV28 with TRBJ1-5; D unresolved. Germline V CDR1 and CDR2: MDHEN, SYDVKM. Trimming cost V 6 bases and J 5 bases, with 20 bases left between them. This CDR3 contains 16 residues. CDR3 bases: TGTGCCAGCAGAGCACCCGCCAGGCAAGGGCATCAGCCCCAGCATTTT. As protein: CASRAPARQGHQPQHF.

V usage is TRBV9 and J usage is TRBJ2-1, with 7 positions matching TRBD2. Unmatched junction bases numbered 7, after V lost 0 bases and J lost 4 bases. Germline V gene sequence: CDR1 SGDLS, CDR2 YYNGEE. The CDR3 consists of 16 residues. The chain's CDR3 is CASSVEGRERYNEQFF. The CDR3 region has the DNA TGTGCCAGCAGCGTAGAGGGGCGGGAGAGATACAATGAGCAGTTCTTC.

By sample share, this clone is large. The chain carries TRBV6-1 and TRBJ2-7; TRBD2 matches 10 bases. The CDR3 has 16 residues. The germline gives CDR1 MNHNS, CDR2 SASEGT. J was trimmed by 2 bases and V by 2 bases; bases with no gene match: 6. CDR3: CASSELVAGGPYEQYF. The CDR3 nucleotides read TGTGCCAGCAGTGAATTAGTAGCGGGGGGCCCCTACGAGCAGTACTTC.

The V call is TRBV5-1, the J call TRBJ2-1; TRBD2 agrees at 10 bases. The germline V gene has CDR1 SGHRS and CDR2 YFSETQ. CDR3 length equals 15 residues. V shed 4 bases, J shed 7 bases, and the junction held 8 bases outside the gene matches. Written as DNA, the CDR3 is TGCGCCAGCAGCGGAGCAAGCGGGAGGGCTAATGAGCAGTTCTTC. It specifies CASSGASGRANEQFF.

This chain joins TRBV5-4 and TRBJ2-7; 9 positions match TRBD2. The CDR3 is 15 residues long. The germline V gene encodes CDR1 SGHNT and CDR2 YYREEE (reference sequence). The V segment lost 0 bases and the J segment 2 bases; nucleotides outside the gene matches: 3. CDR3 loop: CASSLDGGRAYEQYF. CDR3 coding DNA: TGTGCCAGCAGCTTGGACGGCGGGAGGGCCTACGAGCAGTACTTC.

The chain has TRBV7-8 and TRBJ2-5; TRBD1 aligns across 7 bases. Germline CDR1 reads SGHVS; CDR2 reads FQNEAQ. This CDR3 spans 15 amino acids. Trimming cost V 8 bases and J 4 bases; bases outside gene matches: 13. As DNA, the CDR3 is TGTGCCAGCCGTCACAGGGGTCGGACGGGAGAGACCCAGTACTTC. This sequence encodes CASRHRGRTGETQYF.

In this sample, this clone turned up once. The CDR3 loop reads CASSLAGNTIYF. CDR3 sequence (DNA): TGTGCCAGCAGCTTAGCTGGAAACACCATATATTTT. The V and J genes are TRBV7-2 and TRBJ1-3; no clear D gene. The CDR3 consists of 12 residues. V was pared by 0 bases and J by 3 bases, with 0 bases between. Germline values: CDR1 SGHTA, CDR2 FQGNSA.

This clone showed up many times. The chain couples TRBV6-4 to TRBJ2-7; D might be TRBD1 (6 bases). Germline CDR1 reads MRHNA; CDR2 reads SNTAGT. The CDR3 consists of 14 residues. The V gene lost 0 bases and the J gene lost 5 bases, with 11 bases spanning the gap. The CDR3 DNA reads TGTGCCAGCAGTGACTCGGTGGGGGCGGACGAGCAGTACTTC. Amino acids: CASSDSVGADEQYF.

The gene calls are TRBV6-6 and TRBJ2-7, with 10 bases lining up with TRBD2. This CDR3 is built from 15 residues. Germline V gene lookup returns CDR1 MNHNY and CDR2 SVGAGI (reference sequence). Trimming at V came to 8 bases and at J to 4 bases, leaving 11 bases not matched to a gene. The DNA for the CDR3 is TGTGCCAGCCCTGTCGAGCGGGGGGGCCTGTACGAGCAGTACTTC. Protein sequence: CASPVERGGLYEQYF.

This chain links TRBV27 with TRBJ2-7, with D perhaps TRBD2 (6 bases). Germline V gives CDR1 MNHEY, CDR2 SMNVEV (reference sequence). The ends were cut back, 6 bases at V and 3 bases at J, with 18 bases in the middle. The CDR3 loop spans 15 amino acids. CDR3 sequence: CASSASAGTRYEQYF. For the CDR3, the DNA is TGTGCCAGCAGCGCCTCCGCCGGGACTCGCTACGAGCAGTACTTC.

This clone has just one count. The gene calls are TRBV28 and TRBJ2-1, with TRBD2 matching over 9 bases. The CDR3 is 15 amino acids. V lost 4 bases and J lost 10; bases outside the gene matches: 11. Germline CDR1 is MDHEN and CDR2 is SYDVKM. The CDR3 protein is CASSSRIAGVREQFF. As DNA, the CDR3 is TGTGCCAGCAGTTCCCGGATAGCGGGGGTGCGAGAGCAGTTCTTC.

J is TRBJ1-4 and V is TRBV7-8, with D perhaps TRBD1 (6 bases). Trimming left V 1 base short and J 8 bases short, with 11 bases between. Germline V gene data show CDR1 as SGHVS and CDR2 as FQNEAQ. The CDR3 spans 14 residues. The CDR3 region has the DNA TGTGCCAGCAGCTTAGGGGGGCAAAGCGAAAAACTGTTTTTT. Translation gives CASSLGGQSEKLFF.

The chain recombines TRBV11-1 with TRBJ2-3; a weak D match, TRBD2 (6 bases). Germline values: CDR1 SGHAT, CDR2 FQDESV (reference sequence). V shed 5 bases and J shed 2 bases, with 20 bases lying between them. The CDR3 is made up of 17 amino acids. The CDR3 DNA sequence: TGTGCCAGCAGCGACGACCGAGGGAGGACGAACACAGATACGCAGTATTTT. Translated, it gives CASSDDRGRTNTDTQYF. Looking up the rest from reference TRBV11-1 and TRBJ2-3 gives the full variable domain: EAEVAQSPRYKITEKSQAVAFWCDPISGHATLYWYRQILGQGPELLVQFQDESVVDDSQLPKDRFSAERLKGVDSTLKIQPAELGDSAMYLCASSDDRGRTNTDTQYFGPGTRLTVL.

The chain combines TRBV11-2 with TRBJ1-2; TRBD1 is a possible D gene (5 bases). Trimming removed 5 bases from V and 6 bases from J, with 16 bases in between. The CDR3 is 14 residues long. The germline V gene has CDR1 SGHAT and CDR2 FQNNGV. The CDR3 here is CASSPKGLAHGYTF. For the CDR3, the DNA is TGTGCCAGCAGCCCGAAGGGACTCGCCCATGGCTACACCTTC.

This clone was observed a single time. V and J are TRBV2 and TRBJ2-2; 12 positions match TRBD1. Germline trimming cut 4 bases from V and 5 bases from J; bases unmatched to any gene: 5. Germline values: CDR1 SNHLY, CDR2 FYNNEI. The CDR3 runs 16 residues. The CDR3 DNA sequence: TGTGCCAGCAGTGTCGAGGGACAGGGGGCAACCGGGGAGCTGTTTTTT. Translating gives CASSVEGQGATGELFF.

V usage is TRBV30 and J usage is TRBJ2-4; D may match TRBD1 or TRBD2 (5 bases each). The CDR3 is 16 amino acids. CDR1 is GTSNPN, CDR2 SVGIG, per germline (reference sequence). The ends were cut back, 0 bases at V and 0 bases at J, with 12 bases in the middle. For the CDR3, the DNA is TGTGCCTGGAGTGTGAGGGGAGTAGGAGCCAAAAACATTCAGTACTTC. It yields the protein CAWSVRGVGAKNIQYF.

V is TRBV4-1 and J is TRBJ2-5, with D tentatively TRBD2 (6 bases). Deletions cut 4 bases from V and 4 bases from J, with 10 bases between. The CDR3 is 13 residues long. The germline V gene encodes CDR1 MGHRA and CDR2 YSYEKL. Here the CDR3 reads CASSRISGETQYF. CDR3 sequence (DNA): TGCGCCAGCAGCCGGATTAGCGGAGAGACCCAGTACTTC.